The 9 T cell receptor beta chains given below trace back to one sample, sequenced in a study of breast tumors, draining lymph nodes, adjacent tissues. Breast cancer patients provided tissue from their axillary draining lymph nodes. TCRdb ran MiXCR on the multiplex PCR reads and lists one entry per CDR3 protein. The sample lists approximately 130,000 distinct CDR3 sequences, 21% occurring once. Sequences were obtained from axillary lymph node tissue. The receptors were sampled from a female donor with breast cancer. Some clones in this sample may be carry-over from other donors' samples.

This clonotype has a count of ten or more. This chain connects TRBV7-2 to TRBJ2-7; 8 bases agree with TRBD2. This CDR3 is built from 15 residues. The ends lost 5 bases at V and 3 bases at J; junction bases unmatched: 9. Germline assignment: CDR1 SGHTA and CDR2 FQGNSA. DNA of the CDR3: TGTGCCAGCAGCCCTGCGACTAGCGACCTCTACGAGCAGTACTTC. Protein: CASSPATSDLYEQYF.

As to this clonotype: This may arise from a read error, as a much more abundant clone is one base away. The chain uses TRBV11-3 and TRBJ2-1; 11 bases are a match to TRBD2. The CDR3 has 17 residues. Per the germline V gene, CDR1 is SGHNT and CDR2 is YENEEA. The CDR3 region has the DNA TGTGCCAGCAGCTTAAGAACTAGCGGGAGTACCTACGATGAGCAGTTCTTC. It codes for CASSLRTSGSTYDEQFF.

In this sample, this clonotype turned up many times. J is TRBJ2-1 and V is TRBV3-1; 8 bases are a match to TRBD2. J was trimmed by 7 bases and V by 3 bases; bases with no gene match: 17. This CDR3 is built from 18 residues. Germline CDR1 is LGHDT and CDR2 is YNNKEL (reference sequence). CDR3 coding DNA: TGTGCCAGCAGCCAGGGGGTGGGAGCGGGAGTAGGGTTGAATGAGCAGTTCTTC. Translated, it gives CASSQGVGAGVGLNEQFF.

Worth noting for this clonotype: This may be a read error, as it is one base from a much larger clone. The chain has TRBV27 and TRBJ2-7; either TRBD1 or TRBD2 may supply D (5 bases each). CDR1 and CDR2 from the germline V gene are MNHEY and SMNVEV (reference sequence). V shed 2 bases and J shed 2 bases, with 22 bases lying between them. The CDR3 loop spans 18 amino acids. CDR3 sequence: CASSLRAPPRDRAYEQYF. DNA for the CDR3: TGTGCCAGCAGTTTACGCGCACCGCCCCGGGACCGGGCCTACGAGCAGTACTTC.

The table lists this clonotype with many counts. This chain links TRBV6-2 or TRBV6-3 with TRBJ2-7, with D possibly being TRBD2 (6 bases). V gave up 8 bases and J gave up 5 bases, with 13 bases separating them. Germline V gives CDR1 MNHEY, CDR2 SVGEGT. This CDR3 contains 12 residues. DNA for the CDR3: TGTGCCAGCTCCGGGGGAGTCGACGAGCAGTACTTC. Translating it yields CASSGGVDEQYF.

There are many counts of this clonotype. The gene calls are TRBV2 and TRBJ2-5; 7 bases map to TRBD1. Germline trimming cut 1 base from V and 5 bases from J; bases unmatched to any gene: 7. Germline-derived CDR1 and CDR2 are SNHLY and FYNNEI. The CDR3 is 15 amino acids. The CDR3 is CASSEGQGVGETQYF. In DNA, the CDR3 is TGTGCCAGCAGTGAAGGACAGGGAGTGGGGGAGACCCAGTACTTC.

This clonotype was counted ten times or more. This chain links TRBV4-2 with TRBJ2-3; 11 bases line up with TRBD2. This CDR3 has 20 residues. V lost 1 base and J lost 5; bases outside the gene matches: 17. Germline values: CDR1 LGHNA, CDR2 YNFKEQ. The CDR3 loop reads CASSQAEASGRWGRLDTQYF. Written as DNA, the CDR3 is TGTGCCAGCAGCCAAGCCGAGGCTAGCGGGAGGTGGGGTCGATTAGATACGCAGTATTTT.

Many counts were recorded for this clonotype. V usage is TRBV20-1 and J usage is TRBJ2-1; 11 bases align to TRBD1. This CDR3 is built from 13 residues. V shed 6 bases, J shed 6 bases, and the junction held 4 bases outside the gene matches. Germline V gene lookup returns CDR1 DFQATT and CDR2 SNEGSKA (reference sequence). The CDR3, as DNA: TGCAGTGCCGAGGGACAGGGGGGCAATGAGCAGTTCTTC. Translation: CSAEGQGGNEQFF.

This clonotype has at least ten counts. The chain links TRBV20-1 to TRBJ1-6, with 8 bases lining up with TRBD1. The CDR3 loop spans 15 amino acids. Germline CDR1 DFQATT, CDR2 SNEGSKA (reference sequence). Losses at the gene ends were 4 bases for V and 6 bases for J; bases not matched to a gene: 8. CDR3 amino acids: CSAKPTGVINSPLHF. CDR3 in DNA: TGCAGTGCTAAACCGACAGGGGTGATTAATTCACCCCTCCACTTT.